This TCR beta chain was profiled in a study of CD8 T cells in ankylosing spondylitis. The sample holds a few counts of this clonotype. Its antigen is still unknown. General study findings and limits: A motif in TCR beta, a set of under ten highly homologous variants, appeared characteristic of ankylosing spondylitis blood. Significantly higher representation of disease-linked clones was reported for matched ankylosing spondylitis synovial fluid.

Scientists made TCR beta libraries using quantitative 5'-RACE with molecular barcodes. One entry per CDR3 protein results from TCRdb running MiXCR on the 5' RACE reads. The data contain a few hundred thousand distinct CDR3 sequences, about a fifth of them seen just once; the ten biggest clones take up about a sixth. Germline V gene lookup returns CDR1 SNHLY and CDR2 FYNNEI. Trimming took off 4 bases at V and 5 bases at J, with 11 bases between the two ends. CDR3 length equals 14 residues. Sequenced input: blood, either unsorted or a sorted T cell fraction (not recorded which). V gene TRBV2 combines with J gene TRBJ2-2, with D tentatively TRBD1 (6 bases). This clonotype was obtained from a male donor with ankylosing spondylitis. CDR3 in amino acids: CASSGRQGTGELFF. The DNA of the CDR3 is TGTGCCAGCAGTGGCCGTCAGGGGACCGGGGAGCTGTTTTTT.